This TCR beta chain came from a study of blood T cell repertoires in COVID-19. CDR3 length equals 16 residues. Germline lookup yields CDR1 SGHNT and CDR2 YYREEE (reference sequence). V was clipped by 2 bases and J by 4 bases; unmatched bases: 6. As processed by the authors: Reference gene primer amplification gave estimated nucleated cell counts. Some clones are missing from TCRdb's copy, which holds only in-frame ones; the method was immunoSEQ multiplex PCR. For V, J and clone size, that table is used; D and trimming come from the DNA. The table shows around 310,000 clones, with roughly 89% occurring only once.

The genes are TRBV5-4 and TRBJ2-1; 10 nucleotides agree with TRBD2. Sequences were obtained from PBMCs or T cells enriched from blood (not recorded which). This receptor was obtained from a woman in her thirties who had recovered from COVID-19. The CDR3 sequence is CASSLTRLAGYNEQFF. For the CDR3, the DNA is TGTGCCAGCAGCTTAACCCGACTAGCGGGTTACAATGAGCAGTTCTTC.